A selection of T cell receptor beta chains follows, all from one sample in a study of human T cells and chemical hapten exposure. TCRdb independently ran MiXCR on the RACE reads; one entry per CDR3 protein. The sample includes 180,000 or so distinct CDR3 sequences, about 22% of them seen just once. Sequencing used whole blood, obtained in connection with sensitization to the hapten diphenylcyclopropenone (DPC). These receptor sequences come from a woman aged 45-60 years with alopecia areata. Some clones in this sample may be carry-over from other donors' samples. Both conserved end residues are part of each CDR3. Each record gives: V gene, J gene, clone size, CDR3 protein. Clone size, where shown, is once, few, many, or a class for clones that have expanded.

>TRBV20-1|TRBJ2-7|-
CSASRLAGDPYEQYF
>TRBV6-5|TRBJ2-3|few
CASSYSGGRAPDTQYF
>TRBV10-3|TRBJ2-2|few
CASNTGTGTTGELFF
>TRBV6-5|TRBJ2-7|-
CASSSSGLAGVRSYEQYF
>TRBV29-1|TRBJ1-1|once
CSVRDTNTEAFF
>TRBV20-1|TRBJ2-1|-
CSAISRLGGSYNEQFF
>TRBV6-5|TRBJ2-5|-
CASSASGGTRRKTQYF
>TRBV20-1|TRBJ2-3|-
CSARREIQYF
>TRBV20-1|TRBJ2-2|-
CSAGSGRVGELFF
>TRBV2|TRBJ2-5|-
CASSGQGGATQYF
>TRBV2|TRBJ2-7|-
CATTSSTYEQYF
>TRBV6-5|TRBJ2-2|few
CASSYSTILTGELFF
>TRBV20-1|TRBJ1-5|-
CSATPGPLRDSNQPQHF
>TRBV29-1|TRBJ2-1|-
CSVDHEREGLWDEQFF
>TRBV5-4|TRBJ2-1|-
CASSLGDGYNEQFF
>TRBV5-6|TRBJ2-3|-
CASSLDREGPGWGQGRLDF
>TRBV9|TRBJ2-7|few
CASSRRDGSYEQYF
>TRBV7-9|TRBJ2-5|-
CASIRKGTGGFGTQYF
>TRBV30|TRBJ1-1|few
CAWSGVNTEAFF
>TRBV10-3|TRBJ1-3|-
CATGVDSFSGNTIYF
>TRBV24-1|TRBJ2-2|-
CATSDETTGGTGELFF
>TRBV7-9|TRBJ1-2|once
CASSLMDSFYGYTF
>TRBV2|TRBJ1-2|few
CASRSLGTRPNYGYTF
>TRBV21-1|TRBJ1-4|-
CASSKKSGSNEKLFF
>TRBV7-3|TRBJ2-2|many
CASSPLSGRATGELFF
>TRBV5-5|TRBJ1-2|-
CASSLNAGIYGYTF
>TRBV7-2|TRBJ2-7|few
CASSPGTGVAEQYF
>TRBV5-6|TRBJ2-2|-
CASSLGGRTAGELFF
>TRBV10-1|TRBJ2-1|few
CASSTSGRAYEQFF
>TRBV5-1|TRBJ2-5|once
CASSKDSQETQYF
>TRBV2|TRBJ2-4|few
CASSPGLLAKNIQYF
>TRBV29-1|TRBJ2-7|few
CSVEDPTGSQDEQYF
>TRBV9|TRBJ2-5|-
CASSVGPNQETQYF
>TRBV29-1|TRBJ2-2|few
CSVGTSGSSGELFF
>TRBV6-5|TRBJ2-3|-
CASSYSKSWAGVADTQYF
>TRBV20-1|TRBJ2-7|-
CSAATGGYEQYF
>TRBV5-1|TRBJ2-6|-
CASSLAWQGATSGANVLTF
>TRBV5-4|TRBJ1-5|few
CASSLGGRSNQPQHF
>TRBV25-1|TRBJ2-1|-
CASSSLGGRNQNEQFF
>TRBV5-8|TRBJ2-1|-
CASSLLLLVREGEQFF
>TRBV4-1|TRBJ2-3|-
CASSQAGQGPDTQYF
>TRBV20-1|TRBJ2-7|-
CSARDTRGTYEQYF
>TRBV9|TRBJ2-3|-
CASSGFPGTSGEYTQYF